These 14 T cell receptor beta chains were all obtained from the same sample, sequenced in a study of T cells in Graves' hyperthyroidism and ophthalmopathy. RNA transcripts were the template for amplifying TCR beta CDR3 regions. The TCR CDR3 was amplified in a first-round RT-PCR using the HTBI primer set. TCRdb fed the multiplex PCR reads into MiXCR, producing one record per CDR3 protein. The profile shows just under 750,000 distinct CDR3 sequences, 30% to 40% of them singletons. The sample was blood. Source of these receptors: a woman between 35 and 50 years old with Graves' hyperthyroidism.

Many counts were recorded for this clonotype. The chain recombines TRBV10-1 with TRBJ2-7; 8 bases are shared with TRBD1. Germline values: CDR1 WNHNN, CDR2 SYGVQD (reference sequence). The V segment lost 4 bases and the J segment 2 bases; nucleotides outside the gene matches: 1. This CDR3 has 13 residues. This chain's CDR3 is CASSAQGAYEQYF. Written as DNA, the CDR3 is TGCGCCAGCAGTGCACAGGGGGCCTACGAGCAGTACTTC.

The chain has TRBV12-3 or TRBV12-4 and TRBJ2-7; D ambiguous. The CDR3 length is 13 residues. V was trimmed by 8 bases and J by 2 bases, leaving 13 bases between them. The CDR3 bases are TGTGCCAGCGTTCGGGCAGAAACCTACGAGCAGTACTTC. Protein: CASVRAETYEQYF.

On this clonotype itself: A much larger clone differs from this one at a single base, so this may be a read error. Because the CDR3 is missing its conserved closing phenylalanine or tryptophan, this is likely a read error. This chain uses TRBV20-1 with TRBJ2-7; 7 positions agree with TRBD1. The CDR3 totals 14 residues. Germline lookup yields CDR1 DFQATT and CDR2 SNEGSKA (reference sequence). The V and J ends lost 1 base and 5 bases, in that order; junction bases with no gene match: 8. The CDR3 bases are TGCAGTGCTAGAGGAGCCAGGGGGATGAACGAGCAGTACCTC. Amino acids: CSARGARGMNEQYL.

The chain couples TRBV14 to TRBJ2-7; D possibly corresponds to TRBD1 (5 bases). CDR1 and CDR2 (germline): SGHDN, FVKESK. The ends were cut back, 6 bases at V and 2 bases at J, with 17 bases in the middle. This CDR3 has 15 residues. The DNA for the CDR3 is TGTGCCAGCAGTTACAGGCCAGGTTCTACCTACGAGCAGTACTTC. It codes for CASSYRPGSTYEQYF.

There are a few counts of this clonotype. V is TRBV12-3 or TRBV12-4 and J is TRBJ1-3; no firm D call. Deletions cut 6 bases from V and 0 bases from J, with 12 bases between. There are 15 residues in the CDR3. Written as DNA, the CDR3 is TGTGCCAGCAGAGAAAGACCGCTCTCTGGAAACACCATATATTTT. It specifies CASRERPLSGNTIYF.

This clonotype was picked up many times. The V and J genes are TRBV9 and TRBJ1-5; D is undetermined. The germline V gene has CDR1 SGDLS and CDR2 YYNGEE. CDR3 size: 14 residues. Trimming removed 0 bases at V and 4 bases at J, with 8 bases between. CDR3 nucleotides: TGTGCCAGCAGCGTAGATCCTGAGAATCAGCCCCAGCATTTT. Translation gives CASSVDPENQPQHF.

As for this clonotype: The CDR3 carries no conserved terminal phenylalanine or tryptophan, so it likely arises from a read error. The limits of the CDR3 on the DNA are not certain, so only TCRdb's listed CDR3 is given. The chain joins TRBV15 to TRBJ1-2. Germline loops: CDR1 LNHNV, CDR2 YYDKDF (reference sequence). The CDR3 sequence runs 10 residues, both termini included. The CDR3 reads CATSRGGGPL.

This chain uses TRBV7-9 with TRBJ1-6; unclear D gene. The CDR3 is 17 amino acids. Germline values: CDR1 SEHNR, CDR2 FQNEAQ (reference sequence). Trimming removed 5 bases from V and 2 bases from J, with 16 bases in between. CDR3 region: CASSRLAGGAYNSPLHF. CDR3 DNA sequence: TGTGCCAGCAGCCGACTTGCGGGCGGCGCCTATAATTCACCCCTCCACTTT.

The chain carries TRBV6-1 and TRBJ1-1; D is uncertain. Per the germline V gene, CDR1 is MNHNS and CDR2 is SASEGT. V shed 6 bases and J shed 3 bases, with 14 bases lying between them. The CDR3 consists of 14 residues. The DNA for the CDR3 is TGTGCCAGCAGCTCAAGATCTTGGGACACTGAAGCTTTCTTT. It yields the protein CASSSRSWDTEAFF.

This chain's CDR3 is CASSRTGGSTGELFF. In DNA form, the CDR3 reads TGTGCCAGTAGTAGAACAGGGGGCAGCACCGGGGAGCTGTTTTTT. The chain uses TRBV19 and TRBJ2-2; 9 positions match TRBD1. The CDR3 length is 15 residues. With 4 bases clipped from V and 4 bases from J, the junction kept 4 bases outside the gene matches. The V gene's germline CDR1 is LNHDA and CDR2 SQIVND (reference sequence).

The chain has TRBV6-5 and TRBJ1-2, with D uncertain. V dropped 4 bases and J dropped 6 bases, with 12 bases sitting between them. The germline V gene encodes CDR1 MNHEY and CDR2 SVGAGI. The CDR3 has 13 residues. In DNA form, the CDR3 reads TGTGCCAGCAGTTTATCGAGCAGTCATGGCTACACCTTC. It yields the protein CASSLSSSHGYTF.

This chain's CDR3 is CSHVAGEETQYF. The CDR3 DNA sequence: TGCAGTCACGTAGCGGGGGAAGAGACCCAGTACTTC. V gene TRBV20-1 combines with J gene TRBJ2-5, with TRBD2 identical over 9 bases. CDR1 is DFQATT, CDR2 SNEGSKA, per germline (reference sequence). V lost 8 bases to trimming and J lost 3 bases; unmatched junction nucleotides: 4. The CDR3 runs to 12 residues.

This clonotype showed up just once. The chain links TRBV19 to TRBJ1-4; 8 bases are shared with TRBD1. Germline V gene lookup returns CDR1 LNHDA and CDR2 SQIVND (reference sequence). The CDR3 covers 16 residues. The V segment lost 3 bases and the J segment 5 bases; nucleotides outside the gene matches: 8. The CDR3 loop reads CASSIFGTGNNEKLFF. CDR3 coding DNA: TGTGCCAGTAGTATTTTCGGGACAGGCAACAATGAAAAACTGTTTTTT.

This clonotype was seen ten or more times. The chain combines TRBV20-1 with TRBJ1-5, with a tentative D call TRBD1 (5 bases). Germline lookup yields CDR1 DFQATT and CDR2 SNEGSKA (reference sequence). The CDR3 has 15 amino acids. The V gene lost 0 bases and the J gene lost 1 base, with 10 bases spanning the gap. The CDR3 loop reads CSARDPGNSNQPQHF. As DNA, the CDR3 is TGCAGTGCTAGAGATCCAGGGAACAGCAATCAGCCCCAGCATTTT.